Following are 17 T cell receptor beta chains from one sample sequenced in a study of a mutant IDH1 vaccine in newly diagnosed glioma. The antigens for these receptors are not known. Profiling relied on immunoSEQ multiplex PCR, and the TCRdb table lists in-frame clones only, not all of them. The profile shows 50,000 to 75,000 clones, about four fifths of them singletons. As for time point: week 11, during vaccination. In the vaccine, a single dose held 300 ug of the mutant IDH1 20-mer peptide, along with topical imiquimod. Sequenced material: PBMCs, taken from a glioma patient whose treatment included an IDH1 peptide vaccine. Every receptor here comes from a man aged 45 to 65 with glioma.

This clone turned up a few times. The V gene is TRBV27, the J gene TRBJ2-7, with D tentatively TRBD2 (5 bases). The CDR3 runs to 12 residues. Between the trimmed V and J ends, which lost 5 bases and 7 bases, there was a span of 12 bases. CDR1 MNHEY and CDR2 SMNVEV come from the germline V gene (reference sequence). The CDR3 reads CASSPTRGEQYF. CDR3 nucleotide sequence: TGTGCCAGCAGTCCGACCCGCGGGGAGCAGTACTTC.

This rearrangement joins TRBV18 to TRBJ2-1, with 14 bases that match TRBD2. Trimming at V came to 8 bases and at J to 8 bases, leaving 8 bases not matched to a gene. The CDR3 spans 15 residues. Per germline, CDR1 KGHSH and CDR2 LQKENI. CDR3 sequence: CASRGTSGSSDEQFF. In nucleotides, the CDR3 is TGTGCCAGCCGGGGGACTAGCGGGAGTAGCGATGAGCAGTTCTTC.

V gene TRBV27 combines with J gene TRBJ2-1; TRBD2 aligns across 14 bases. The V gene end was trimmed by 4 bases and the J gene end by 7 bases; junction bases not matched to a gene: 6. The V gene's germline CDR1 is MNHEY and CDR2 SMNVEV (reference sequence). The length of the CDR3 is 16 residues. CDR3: CASSSTSGRDWNEQFF. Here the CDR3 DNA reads TGTGCCAGCAGTTCGACTAGCGGGAGGGACTGGAATGAGCAGTTCTTC.

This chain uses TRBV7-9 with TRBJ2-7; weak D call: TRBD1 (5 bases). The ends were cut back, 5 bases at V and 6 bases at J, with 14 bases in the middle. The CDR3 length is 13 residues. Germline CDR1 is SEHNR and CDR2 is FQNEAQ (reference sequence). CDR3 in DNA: TGTGCCAGCAGCGCCGGAAGGGGCGTCGAGCAGTACTTC. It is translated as CASSAGRGVEQYF.

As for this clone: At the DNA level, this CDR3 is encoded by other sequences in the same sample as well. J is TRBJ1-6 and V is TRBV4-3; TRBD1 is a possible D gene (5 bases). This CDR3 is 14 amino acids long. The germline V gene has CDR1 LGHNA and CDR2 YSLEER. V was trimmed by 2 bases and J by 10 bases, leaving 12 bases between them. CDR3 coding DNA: TGCGCCAGCAGCCAATTCCGCGGGGGATCACCCCTCCACTTT. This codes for CASSQFRGGSPLHF.

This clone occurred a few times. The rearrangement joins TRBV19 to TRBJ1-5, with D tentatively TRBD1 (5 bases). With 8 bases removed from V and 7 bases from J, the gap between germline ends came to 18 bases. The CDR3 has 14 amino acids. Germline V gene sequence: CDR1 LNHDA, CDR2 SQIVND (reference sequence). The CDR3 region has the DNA TGTGCCAGTGATAACCGGGCTGGGGGGCAGCCCCAGCATTTT. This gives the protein CASDNRAGGQPQHF.

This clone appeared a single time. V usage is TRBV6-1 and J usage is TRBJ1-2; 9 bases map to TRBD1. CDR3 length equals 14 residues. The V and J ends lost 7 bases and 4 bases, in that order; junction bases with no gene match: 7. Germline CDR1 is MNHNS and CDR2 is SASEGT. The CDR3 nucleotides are TGTGCCAGCACCGGGGGGGGACAGGGCTATGGCTACACCTTC. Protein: CASTGGGQGYGYTF.

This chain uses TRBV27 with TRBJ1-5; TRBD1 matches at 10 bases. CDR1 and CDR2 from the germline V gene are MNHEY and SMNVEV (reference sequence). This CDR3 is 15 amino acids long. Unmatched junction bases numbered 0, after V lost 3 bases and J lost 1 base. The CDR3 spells CASSLTGGSNQPQHF. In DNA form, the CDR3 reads TGTGCCAGCAGTTTGACAGGGGGCAGCAATCAGCCCCAGCATTTT.

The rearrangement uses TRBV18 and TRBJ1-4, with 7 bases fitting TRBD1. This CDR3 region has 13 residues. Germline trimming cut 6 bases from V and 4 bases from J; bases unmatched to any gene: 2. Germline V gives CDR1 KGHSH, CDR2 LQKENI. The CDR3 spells CASSRDSNEKLFF. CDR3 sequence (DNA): TGTGCCAGCTCTCGGGACAGTAATGAAAAACTGTTTTTT. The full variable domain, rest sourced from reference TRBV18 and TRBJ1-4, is NAGVMQNPRHLVRRRGQEARLRCSPMKGHSHVYWYRQLPEEGLKFMVYLQKENIIDESGMPKERFSAEFPKEGPSILRIQQVVRGDSAAYFCASSRDSNEKLFFGSGTQLSVL.

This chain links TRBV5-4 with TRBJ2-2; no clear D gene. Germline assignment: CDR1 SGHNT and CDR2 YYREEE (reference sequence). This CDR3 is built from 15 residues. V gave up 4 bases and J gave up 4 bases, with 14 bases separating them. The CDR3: CASSLLGETTGELFF. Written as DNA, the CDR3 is TGTGCCAGCAGCCTCTTAGGTGAAACCACCGGGGAGCTGTTTTTT.

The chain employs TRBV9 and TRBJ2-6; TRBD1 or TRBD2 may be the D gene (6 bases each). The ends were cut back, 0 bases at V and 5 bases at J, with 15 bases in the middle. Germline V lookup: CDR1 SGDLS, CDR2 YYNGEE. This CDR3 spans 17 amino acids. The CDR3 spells CASSVGGASRWANVLTF. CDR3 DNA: TGTGCCAGCAGCGTAGGGGGGGCCTCTCGCTGGGCCAACGTCCTGACTTTC.

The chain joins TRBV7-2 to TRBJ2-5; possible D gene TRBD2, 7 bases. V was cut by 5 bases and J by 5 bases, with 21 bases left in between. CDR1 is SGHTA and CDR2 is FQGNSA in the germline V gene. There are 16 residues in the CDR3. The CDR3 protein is CASSPVVGGPVETQYF. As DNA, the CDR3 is TGTGCCAGCAGCCCCGTGGTGGGGGGGCCGGTGGAGACCCAGTACTTC.

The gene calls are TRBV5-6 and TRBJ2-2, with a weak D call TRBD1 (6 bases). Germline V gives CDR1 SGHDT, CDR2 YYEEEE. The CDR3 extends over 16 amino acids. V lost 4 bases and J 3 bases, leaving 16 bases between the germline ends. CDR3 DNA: TGTGCCAGCAGCACCATTACAGGGCAGTACACCGGGGAGCTGTTTTTT. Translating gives CASSTITGQYTGELFF. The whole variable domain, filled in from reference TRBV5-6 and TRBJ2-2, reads DAGVTQSPTHLIKTRGQQVTLRCSPKSGHDTVSWYQQALGQGPQFIFQYYEEEERQRGNFPDRFSGHQFPNYSSELNVNALLLGDSALYLCASSTITGQYTGELFFGEGSRLTVL.

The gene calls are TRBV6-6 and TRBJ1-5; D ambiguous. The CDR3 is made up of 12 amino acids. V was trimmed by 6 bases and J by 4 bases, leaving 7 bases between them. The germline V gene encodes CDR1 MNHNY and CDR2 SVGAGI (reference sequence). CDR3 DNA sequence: TGTGCCAGCAGGAGGAGGAATCAGCCCCAGCATTTT. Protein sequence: CASRRRNQPQHF.

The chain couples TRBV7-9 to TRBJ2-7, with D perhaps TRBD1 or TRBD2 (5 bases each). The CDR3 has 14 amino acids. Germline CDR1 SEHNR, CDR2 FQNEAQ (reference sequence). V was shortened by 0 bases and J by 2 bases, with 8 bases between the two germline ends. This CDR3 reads CASSLAGETYEQYF. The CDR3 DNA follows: TGTGCCAGCAGCTTAGCGGGGGAGACCTACGAGCAGTACTTC.

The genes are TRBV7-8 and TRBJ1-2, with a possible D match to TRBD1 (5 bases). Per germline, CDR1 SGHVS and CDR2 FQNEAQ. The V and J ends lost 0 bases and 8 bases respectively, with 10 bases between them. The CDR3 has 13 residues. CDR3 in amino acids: CASSLAPGSGYTF. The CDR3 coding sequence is TGTGCCAGCAGCTTAGCCCCAGGGTCGGGCTACACCTTC.

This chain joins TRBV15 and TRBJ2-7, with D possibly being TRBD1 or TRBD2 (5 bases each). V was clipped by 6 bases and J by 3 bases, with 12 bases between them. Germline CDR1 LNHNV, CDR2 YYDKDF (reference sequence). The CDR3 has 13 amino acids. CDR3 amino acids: CATRGTENYEQYF. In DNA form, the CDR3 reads TGTGCCACCAGGGGGACGGAAAACTACGAGCAGTACTTC.